The clone carrying this T cell receptor (beta chain) was seen ten or more times. TCRdb re-analysed the RACE reads in MiXCR, keeping a single row per CDR3 protein. The table lists under 200,000 distinct CDR3 sequences, about a quarter of them singletons. The data derive from a study of human T cells and chemical hapten exposure. Germline loops: CDR1 MNHEY, CDR2 SVGEGT. The CDR3 spans 15 residues. Trimming cost V 2 bases and J 4 bases; bases outside gene matches: 4. Time point here: patch test 3, about 24 weeks after DPC sensitization. Described treatment: therapeutic diphenylcyclopropenone sensitization with weekly scalp DPC.

The chain couples TRBV6-2 or TRBV6-3 to TRBJ1-2; 10 nucleotides align to TRBD1. Material: whole blood, obtained in connection with sensitization to the hapten diphenylcyclopropenone (DPC). The clonotype originates from a woman between 18 and 29 years old with alopecia areata. Some clones in this sample may be carry-over from other donors' samples. This CDR3 is CASSYADRGSYGYTF. The DNA for the CDR3 is TGTGCCAGCAGTTACGCGGACAGGGGGAGCTATGGCTACACCTTC.